This TCR beta chain is drawn from a study of cytomegalovirus exposure and HLA in healthy donors. The junction had 2 bases not matched to a gene; V was cut back by 7 bases and J by 1 base. In germline, CDR1 is MNHNS, CDR2 SASEGT. CDR3 length: 14 amino acids. The PCR contained 60 Vbeta and 13 Jbeta primers. The data were produced by immunoSEQ multiplex PCR, yet TCRdb's version contains in-frame clones alone and is incomplete. The data show approximately 200,000 clones, 60% to 85% seen once. The clonotype comes from a young woman in good health and CMV-seronegative. V gene TRBV6-1 combines with J gene TRBJ2-7; 12 positions agree with TRBD2. The sample taken for sequencing was PBMCs. The CDR3 nucleotides read TGTGCCAGCAACGGACTAGCGGGGTCCTACGAGCAGTACTTC. Translated, it gives CASNGLAGSYEQYF.